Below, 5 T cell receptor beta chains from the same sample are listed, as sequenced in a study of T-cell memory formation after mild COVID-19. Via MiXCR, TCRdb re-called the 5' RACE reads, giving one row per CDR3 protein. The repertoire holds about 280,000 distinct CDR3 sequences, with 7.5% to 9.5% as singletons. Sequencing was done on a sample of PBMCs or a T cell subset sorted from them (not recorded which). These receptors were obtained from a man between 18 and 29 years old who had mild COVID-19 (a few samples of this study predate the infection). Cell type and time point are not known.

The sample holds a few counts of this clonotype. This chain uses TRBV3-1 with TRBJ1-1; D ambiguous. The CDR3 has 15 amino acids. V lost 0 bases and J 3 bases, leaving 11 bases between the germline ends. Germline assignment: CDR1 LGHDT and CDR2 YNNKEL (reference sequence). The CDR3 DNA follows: TGTGCCAGCAGCCAAGAACTGGGTGTGGACACTGAAGCTTTCTTT. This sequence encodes CASSQELGVDTEAFF.

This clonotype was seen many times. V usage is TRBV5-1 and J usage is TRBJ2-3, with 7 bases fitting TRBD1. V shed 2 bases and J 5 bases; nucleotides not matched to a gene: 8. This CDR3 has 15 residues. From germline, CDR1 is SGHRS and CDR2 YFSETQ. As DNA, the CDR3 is TGCGCCAGCAGCTTCAGACAGGGTGGCGGAGATACGCAGTATTTT. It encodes CASSFRQGGGDTQYF.

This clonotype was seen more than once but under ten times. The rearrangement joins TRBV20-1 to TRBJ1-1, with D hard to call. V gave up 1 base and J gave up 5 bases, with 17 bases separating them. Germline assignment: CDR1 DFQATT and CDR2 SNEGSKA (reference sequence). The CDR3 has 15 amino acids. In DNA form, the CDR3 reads TGCAGTGCTAGAGGTGAAGGGCGCTTTTTTACTGAAGCTTTCTTT. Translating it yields CSARGEGRFFTEAFF.

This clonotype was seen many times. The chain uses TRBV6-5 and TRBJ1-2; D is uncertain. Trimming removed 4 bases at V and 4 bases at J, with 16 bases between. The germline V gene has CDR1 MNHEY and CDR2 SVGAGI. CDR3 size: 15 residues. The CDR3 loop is CASSSGGGRGYGYTF. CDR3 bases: TGTGCCAGCAGTTCCGGCGGAGGGCGAGGCTATGGCTACACCTTC.

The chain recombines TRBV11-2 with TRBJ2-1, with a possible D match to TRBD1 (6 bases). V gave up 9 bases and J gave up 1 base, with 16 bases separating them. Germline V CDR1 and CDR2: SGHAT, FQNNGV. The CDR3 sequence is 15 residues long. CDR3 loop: CASDRTGLSYNEQFF. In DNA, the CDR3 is TGTGCCAGTGACAGGACGGGCCTTTCCTACAATGAGCAGTTCTTC.